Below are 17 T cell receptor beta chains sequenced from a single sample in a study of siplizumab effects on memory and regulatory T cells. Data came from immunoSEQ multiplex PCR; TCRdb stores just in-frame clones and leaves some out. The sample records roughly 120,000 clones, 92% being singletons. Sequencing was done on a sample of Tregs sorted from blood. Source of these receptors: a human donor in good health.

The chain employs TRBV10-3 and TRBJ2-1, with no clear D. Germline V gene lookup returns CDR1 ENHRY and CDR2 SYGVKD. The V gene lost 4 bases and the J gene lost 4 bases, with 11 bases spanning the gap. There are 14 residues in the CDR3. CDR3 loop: CAISVGQFYNEQFF. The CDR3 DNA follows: TGTGCCATCAGTGTCGGTCAGTTTTACAATGAGCAGTTCTTC.

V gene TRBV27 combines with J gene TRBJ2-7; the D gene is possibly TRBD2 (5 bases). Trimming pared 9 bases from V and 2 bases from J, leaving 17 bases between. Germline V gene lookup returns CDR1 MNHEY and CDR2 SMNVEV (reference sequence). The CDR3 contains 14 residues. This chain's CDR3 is CASRTGSAAYEQYF. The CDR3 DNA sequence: TGTGCCAGTCGGACGGGGTCAGCAGCCTACGAGCAGTACTTC.

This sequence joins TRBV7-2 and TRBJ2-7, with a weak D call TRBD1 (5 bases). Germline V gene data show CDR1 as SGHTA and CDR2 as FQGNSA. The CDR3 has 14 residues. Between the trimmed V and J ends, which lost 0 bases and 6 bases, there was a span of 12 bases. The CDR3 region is CASSLAAGMGEQYF. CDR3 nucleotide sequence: TGTGCCAGCAGCTTAGCGGCAGGGATGGGCGAGCAGTACTTC.

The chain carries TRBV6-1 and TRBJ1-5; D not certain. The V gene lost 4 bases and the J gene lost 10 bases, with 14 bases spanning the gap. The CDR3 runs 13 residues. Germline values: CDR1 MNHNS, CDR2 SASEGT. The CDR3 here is CASSVVVRGPQHF. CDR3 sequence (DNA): TGTGCCAGCAGTGTCGTAGTTCGTGGTCCCCAGCATTTT.

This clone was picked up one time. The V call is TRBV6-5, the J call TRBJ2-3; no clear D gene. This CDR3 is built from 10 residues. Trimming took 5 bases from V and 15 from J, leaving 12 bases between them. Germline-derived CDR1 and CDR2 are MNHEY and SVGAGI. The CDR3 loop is CASSEFGGYF. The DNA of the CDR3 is TGTGCCAGCAGTGAATTTGGCGGATATTTT.

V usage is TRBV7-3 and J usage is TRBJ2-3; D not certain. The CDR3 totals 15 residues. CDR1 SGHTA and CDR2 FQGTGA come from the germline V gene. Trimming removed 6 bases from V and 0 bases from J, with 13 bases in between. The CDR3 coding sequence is TGTGCCAGCAGTTTAGGAATTTCTAGCACAGATACGCAGTATTTT. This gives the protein CASSLGISSTDTQYF.

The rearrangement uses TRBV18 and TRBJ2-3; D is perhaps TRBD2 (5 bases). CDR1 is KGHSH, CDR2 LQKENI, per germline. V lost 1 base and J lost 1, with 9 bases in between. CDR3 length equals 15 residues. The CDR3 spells CASSPLAGGTDTQYF. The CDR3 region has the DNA TGTGCCAGCTCACCACTCGCGGGCGGCACAGATACGCAGTATTTT.

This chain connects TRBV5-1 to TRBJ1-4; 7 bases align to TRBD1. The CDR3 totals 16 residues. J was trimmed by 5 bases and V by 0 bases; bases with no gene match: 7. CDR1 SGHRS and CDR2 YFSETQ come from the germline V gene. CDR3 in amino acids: CASSLVSLGQNEKLFF. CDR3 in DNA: TGCGCCAGCAGCTTGGTTTCTTTGGGACAGAATGAAAAACTGTTTTTT. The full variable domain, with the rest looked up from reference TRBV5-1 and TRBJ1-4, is KAGVTQTPRYLIKTRGQQVTLSCSPISGHRSVSWYQQTPGQGLQFLFEYFSETQRNKGNFPGRFSGRQFSNSRSEMNVSTLELGDSALYLCASSLVSLGQNEKLFFGSGTQLSVL.

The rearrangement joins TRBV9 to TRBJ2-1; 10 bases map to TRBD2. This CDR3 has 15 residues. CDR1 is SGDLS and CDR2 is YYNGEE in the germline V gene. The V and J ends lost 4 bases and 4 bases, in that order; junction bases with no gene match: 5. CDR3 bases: TGTGCCAGCAGCTTCGGACTAGCGGAGTACAATGAGCAGTTCTTC. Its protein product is CASSFGLAEYNEQFF. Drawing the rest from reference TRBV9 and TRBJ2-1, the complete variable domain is DSGVTQTPKHLITATGQRVTLRCSPRSGDLSVYWYQQSLDQGLQFLIQYYNGEERAKGNILERFSAQQFPDLHSELNLSSLELGDSALYFCASSFGLAEYNEQFFGPGTRLTVL.

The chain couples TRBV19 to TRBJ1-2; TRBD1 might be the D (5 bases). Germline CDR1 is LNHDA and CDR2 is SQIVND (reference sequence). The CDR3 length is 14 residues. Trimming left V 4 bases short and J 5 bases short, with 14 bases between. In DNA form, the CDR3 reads TGTGCCAGTAGTACCAACCAGGGCTTATATGGCTACACCTTC. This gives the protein CASSTNQGLYGYTF.

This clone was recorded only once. The CDR3 here is CASSVDGSPDYNEQFF. The CDR3 DNA sequence: TGCGCCAGCAGCGTCGACGGGAGCCCGGACTACAATGAGCAGTTCTTC. This chain connects TRBV5-1 to TRBJ2-1; D is perhaps TRBD2 (6 bases). From germline, CDR1 is SGHRS and CDR2 YFSETQ. V was trimmed by 4 bases and J by 3 bases, leaving 17 bases between them. This CDR3 is built from 16 residues.

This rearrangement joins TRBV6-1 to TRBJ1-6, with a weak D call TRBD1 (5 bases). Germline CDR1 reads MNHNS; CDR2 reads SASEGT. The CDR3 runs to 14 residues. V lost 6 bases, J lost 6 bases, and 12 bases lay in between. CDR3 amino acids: CASSLTEINSPLHF. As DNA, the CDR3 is TGTGCCAGCAGCTTGACAGAGATTAATTCACCCCTCCACTTT.

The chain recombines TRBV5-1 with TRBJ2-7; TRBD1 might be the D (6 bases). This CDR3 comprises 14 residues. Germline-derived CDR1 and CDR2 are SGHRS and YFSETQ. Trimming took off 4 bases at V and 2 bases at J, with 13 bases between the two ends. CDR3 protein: CASSLGQQTYEQYF. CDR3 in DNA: TGCGCCAGCAGCCTAGGACAGCAAACCTACGAGCAGTACTTC.

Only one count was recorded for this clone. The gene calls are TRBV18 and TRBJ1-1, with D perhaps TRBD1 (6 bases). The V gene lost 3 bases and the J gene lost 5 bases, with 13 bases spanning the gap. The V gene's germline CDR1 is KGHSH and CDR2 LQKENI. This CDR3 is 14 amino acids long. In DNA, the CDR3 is TGTGCCAGCTCACCGCCAGGGGTGAGGACTGAAGCTTTCTTT. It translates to CASSPPGVRTEAFF.

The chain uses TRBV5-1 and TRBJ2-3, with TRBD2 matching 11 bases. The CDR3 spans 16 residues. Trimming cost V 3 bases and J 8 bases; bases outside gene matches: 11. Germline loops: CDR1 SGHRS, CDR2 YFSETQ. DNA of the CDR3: TGCGCCAGCAGCTCGGGGACTAGCGGTTACACGGCTACGCAGTATTTT. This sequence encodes CASSSGTSGYTATQYF.

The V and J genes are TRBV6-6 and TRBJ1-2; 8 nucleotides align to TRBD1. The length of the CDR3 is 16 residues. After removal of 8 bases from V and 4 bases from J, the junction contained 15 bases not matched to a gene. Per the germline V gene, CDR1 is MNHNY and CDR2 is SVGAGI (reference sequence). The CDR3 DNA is TGTGCCAGCTCGGGACAGGAACCCATAAATTTCTATGGCTACACCTTC. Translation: CASSGQEPINFYGYTF.

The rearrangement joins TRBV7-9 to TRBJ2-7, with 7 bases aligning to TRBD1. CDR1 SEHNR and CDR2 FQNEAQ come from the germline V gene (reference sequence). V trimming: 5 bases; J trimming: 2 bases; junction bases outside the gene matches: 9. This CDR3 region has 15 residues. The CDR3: CASSEPGQLTYEQYF. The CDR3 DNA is TGTGCCAGCAGCGAACCGGGACAGCTAACCTACGAGCAGTACTTC.